This is a list of T cell receptor beta chains from one sample in a study of T cell responses to AZD1222 COVID-19 vaccine. The assay was immunoSEQ multiplex PCR, and TCRdb's table has in-frame clones only and misses some. Of fewer than 95,000 clones listed, roughly 90% are singletons. Here the sequenced sample was peripheral blood, taken 28 days after the second AZD1222 dose. These receptors came from an adult who received the AZD1222 COVID-19 vaccine. CDR3s include the opening cysteine and the closing phenylalanine or tryptophan.

V gene	CDR3 protein
TRBV29-1	CSVLLPLGETQYF
TRBV11-2	CASSLEAGGRGYTF
TRBV29-1	CSVAGRTDTQYF
TRBV5-4	CASSLGQGMNTEAFF
TRBV7-9	CASSSPLVQSTDTQYF
TRBV18	CASSTDTDTQYF
TRBV28	CASRARDRHSYEQYF
TRBV18	CASSSPGTSGEQYF
TRBV2	CASSEPRSSGNTIYF
TRBV2	CASRATPGLAFNEQFF
TRBV3-1/TRBV3-2	CASSQGSGQTETQYF
TRBV18	CASSRFSTDTQYF